This TCR beta chain was identified in a study of cytomegalovirus exposure and HLA in healthy donors. As for the study in general: As released early, the data held some 85 million unique TCRs from HLA-typed donors. Out of 398 genotyped donors, approximately 84% belonged to the Caucasian-associated ancestry cluster. Broader study findings: Upon later analysis, HLA-associated TCR beta chains proved more clonally expanded than other, equally common chains.

Comment on this clone: Its specificity is unknown.

Use of 60 Vbeta and 13 Jbeta primers characterized the PCR. Sequencing was performed with immunoSEQ multiplex PCR; in TCRdb, only in-frame clones are kept and a portion is missing. Recorded for this sample: roughly 120,000 clones. Sample: PBMCs. This sequence originates from a man between 18 and 29 years old in good health and CMV-seronegative.

The chain's CDR3 is CASRPGDVRGYEQYF. The CDR3 coding sequence is TGTGCCAGCAGACCGGGGGACGTTAGAGGCTACGAGCAGTACTTC. The V and J genes are TRBV2 and TRBJ2-5; possible D gene TRBD2, 6 bases. TRBJ2-7 matches the DNA end more closely, so the J call is doubtful. CDR3 length: 15 residues. The germline V gene has CDR1 SNHLY and CDR2 FYNNEI.